The 31 T cell receptor beta chains below all came from one sample that was sequenced in a study of beta chain features in type 1 diabetes. Regarding the study as a whole: Shortening of TCRB CDR3s, moderate but significant, appeared in all four CD4+ subsets of Type 1 diabetes patients.

cDNA synthesis used the whole RNA isolate, giving expressed TCRB sequences. Profiling relied on immunoSEQ multiplex PCR, and the TCRdb table lists in-frame clones only, not all of them. The repertoire holds roughly 350,000 clones, with around 10% as singletons. These receptors' targets are unknown. Sequenced: central memory CD4+ T cells from blood. These receptors all stem from a young man with type 1 diabetes.

The chain is built from TRBV7-2 and TRBJ2-2; D uncertain. Germline CDR1 SGHTA, CDR2 FQGNSA. Trimming removed 1 base from V and 6 bases from J, with 6 bases in between. This CDR3 has 13 amino acids. DNA for the CDR3: TGTGCCAGCAGCTTAGTACTACCCGGGGAGCTGTTTTTT. This encodes CASSLVLPGELFF.

The V call is TRBV2, the J call TRBJ2-3; 8 bases fit TRBD2. Germline assignment: CDR1 SNHLY and CDR2 FYNNEI. The CDR3 has 14 amino acids. V trimming: 4 bases; J trimming: 6 bases; junction bases outside the gene matches: 6. CDR3 nucleotide sequence: TGTGCCAGCAGTGCACTAGCGGTGGGGGATACGCAGTATTTT. This encodes CASSALAVGDTQYF.

The V and J genes are TRBV6-6 and TRBJ2-1, with D perhaps matching TRBD1 (6 bases). This CDR3 spans 11 amino acids. Trimming shortened V by 10 bases and J by 12 bases, and 16 bases separated the two germline ends. From germline, CDR1 is MNHNY and CDR2 SVGAGI (reference sequence). CDR3 bases: TGTGCCACCACACAGGGCCAGAGGCAGTTCTTC. It translates to CATTQGQRQFF.

This chain connects TRBV6-5 to TRBJ1-5, with D possibly being TRBD1 (5 bases). The CDR3 spans 13 residues. CDR1 and CDR2 (germline): MNHEY, SVGAGI. The germline V and J ends were trimmed by 6 bases and 7 bases, with 13 bases remaining between them. CDR3 region: CASSRGANQPQHF. The CDR3, as DNA: TGTGCCAGCAGCAGAGGGGCCAACCAGCCCCAGCATTTT.

This clone came up a few times. The chain employs TRBV2 and TRBJ1-5; 7 positions match TRBD1. The V gene end was trimmed by 6 bases and the J gene end by 0 bases; junction bases not matched to a gene: 14. This CDR3 has 18 amino acids. From germline, CDR1 is SNHLY and CDR2 FYNNEI. CDR3 DNA sequence: TGTGCCAGCAGATCCCGCCGGGACAGTTGGAATAGCAATCAGCCCCAGCATTTT. It translates to CASRSRRDSWNSNQPQHF.

In this sample, this clone turned up a few times. V gene TRBV19 combines with J gene TRBJ2-7; D is unresolved. CDR1 LNHDA and CDR2 SQIVND come from the germline V gene (reference sequence). V lost 6 bases and J lost 1, with 16 bases in between. This CDR3 is 15 amino acids long. The CDR3 DNA is TGTGCCAGTAGCCCCGGGCCGGGCCAGTCCTACGAGCAGTACTTC. Translated, it gives CASSPGPGQSYEQYF.

This clone has more than one count but fewer than ten. V gene TRBV30 combines with J gene TRBJ2-7; D is ambiguous. Trimming left V 0 bases short and J 5 bases short, with 11 bases between. This CDR3 comprises 13 residues. Germline V gene lookup returns CDR1 GTSNPN and CDR2 SVGIG (reference sequence). This CDR3 reads CAWSVVESNEQYF. Here the CDR3 DNA reads TGTGCCTGGAGTGTAGTAGAGTCCAACGAGCAGTACTTC. The full variable domain, rest sourced from reference TRBV30 and TRBJ2-7, is SQTIHQWPATLVQPVGSPLSLECTVEGTSNPNLYWYRQAAGRGLQLLFYSVGIGQISSEVPQNLSASRPQDRQFILSSKKLLLSDSGFYLCAWSVVESNEQYFGPGTRLTVT.

The V call is TRBV7-3, the J call TRBJ2-5; D remains unclear. Germline-derived CDR1 and CDR2 are SGHTA and FQGTGA. The V end lost 5 bases, the J end lost 7 bases, and 11 bases lay between the germline ends. CDR3 size: 12 residues. The CDR3 is CASSPPHGTQYF. The DNA for the CDR3 is TGTGCCAGCAGCCCCCCTCACGGGACCCAGTACTTC.

This clone was seen repeatedly, ten times or more. The chain is built from TRBV11-1 and TRBJ2-1; TRBD2 might be the D (5 bases). The CDR3 has 16 amino acids. Germline V lookup: CDR1 SGHAT, CDR2 FQDESV (reference sequence). V lost 2 bases and J lost 0, with 11 bases in between. Written as DNA, the CDR3 is TGTGCCAGCAGCTTATCGGCGGGTAGCTCCTACAATGAGCAGTTCTTC. Amino acid sequence: CASSLSAGSSYNEQFF. Full variable domain (remainder filled in from reference TRBV11-1 and TRBJ2-1): EAEVAQSPRYKITEKSQAVAFWCDPISGHATLYWYRQILGQGPELLVQFQDESVVDDSQLPKDRFSAERLKGVDSTLKIQPAELGDSAMYLCASSLSAGSSYNEQFFGPGTRLTVL.

This clone occurred a few times. The gene calls are TRBV4-1 and TRBJ1-1, with 7 bases lining up with TRBD1. The germline V gene has CDR1 MGHRA and CDR2 YSYEKL. The CDR3 is 15 residues long. V dropped 2 bases and J dropped 4; count of bases not matched to a gene: 7. The CDR3 nucleotides read TGCGCCAGCAGCCAACCGACAGGGAGAGGCACTGAAGCTTTCTTT. Translated, it gives CASSQPTGRGTEAFF.

The J gene is TRBJ1-1, the V gene TRBV7-2; D remains ambiguous. The CDR3 spans 14 residues. From germline, CDR1 is SGHTA and CDR2 FQGNSA. V was trimmed by 5 bases and J by 3 bases, leaving 13 bases between them. The CDR3 spells CASSVKRIHTEAFF. In DNA form, the CDR3 reads TGTGCCAGCAGCGTAAAACGGATACACACTGAAGCTTTCTTT. Variable domain in full (rest from reference TRBV7-2 and TRBJ1-1): GAGVSQSPSNKVTEKGKDVELRCDPISGHTALYWYRQSLGQGLEFLIYFQGNSAPDKSGLPSDRFSAERTGGSVSTLTIQRTQQEDSAVYLCASSVKRIHTEAFFGQGTRLTVV.

V gene TRBV4-2 combines with J gene TRBJ2-1; D assignment may be TRBD1 or TRBD2 (7 bases each). The V end lost 0 bases, the J end lost 12 bases, and 21 bases lay between the germline ends. The germline gives CDR1 LGHNA, CDR2 YNFKEQ. This CDR3 contains 16 residues. The CDR3 region is CASSQDQNRAGGGQFF. Written as DNA, the CDR3 is TGTGCCAGCAGCCAAGATCAGAATAGGGCAGGGGGGGGGCAGTTCTTC.

The table lists this clone with a few counts. This sequence joins TRBV2 and TRBJ2-7; 7 bases line up with TRBD1. The CDR3 loop spans 17 amino acids. Germline V gene data show CDR1 as SNHLY and CDR2 as FYNNEI. V lost 2 bases and J lost 5; bases outside the gene matches: 15. The DNA of the CDR3 is TGTGCCAGCAGTGAATGGAGGTTCGGGACAGCGGCCGACGAGCAGTACTTC. This translates into CASSEWRFGTAADEQYF.

V gene TRBV29-1 combines with J gene TRBJ1-5, with 10 bases matching TRBD1. The V segment lost 6 bases and the J segment 7 bases; nucleotides outside the gene matches: 9. This CDR3 has 14 amino acids. CDR1 is SQVTM and CDR2 is ANQGSEA in the germline V gene. The CDR3 DNA is TGCAGCGTGGCCCCGACAGGGGGCGGACAGCCCCAGCATTTT. Amino acids: CSVAPTGGGQPQHF.

This clone was detected a few times. The chain combines TRBV5-1 with TRBJ2-7, with 11 bases matching TRBD2. Germline assignment: CDR1 SGHRS and CDR2 YFSETQ. This CDR3 region has 15 residues. V dropped 4 bases and J dropped 0; count of bases not matched to a gene: 3. CDR3 sequence (DNA): TGCGCCAGCAGCCAAACTAGCGGGAGCTCCTACGAGCAGTACTTC. Its protein is CASSQTSGSSYEQYF.

This clone was detected a few times. The chain recombines TRBV5-1 with TRBJ2-3; D is possibly TRBD1 or TRBD2 (5 bases each). This CDR3 contains 17 residues. Germline V gene sequence: CDR1 SGHRS, CDR2 YFSETQ. Trimming removed 1 base at V and 4 bases at J, with 19 bases between. This chain's CDR3 is CASSLQGLGTWADTQYF. DNA for the CDR3: TGCGCCAGCAGCTTGCAAGGTCTTGGGACCTGGGCAGATACGCAGTATTTT. Full variable domain (rest looked up from reference TRBV5-1 and TRBJ2-3): KAGVTQTPRYLIKTRGQQVTLSCSPISGHRSVSWYQQTPGQGLQFLFEYFSETQRNKGNFPGRFSGRQFSNSRSEMNVSTLELGDSALYLCASSLQGLGTWADTQYFGPGTRLTVL.

The chain recombines TRBV28 with TRBJ2-6; no clear D. V lost 7 bases to trimming and J lost 0 bases, with 19 bases between them. Germline V gene sequence: CDR1 MDHEN, CDR2 SYDVKM. This CDR3 is built from 18 residues. The CDR3 DNA follows: TGTGCCAGCACTCCCTCCTCGGGCGGTAGCTCTGGGGCCAACGTCCTGACTTTC. Translating it yields CASTPSSGGSSGANVLTF.

The chain uses TRBV7-3 and TRBJ2-7; either TRBD1 or TRBD2 may fit D (6 bases each). Germline V CDR1 and CDR2: SGHTA, FQGTGA. The ends were cut back, 5 bases at V and 6 bases at J, with 20 bases in the middle. This CDR3 comprises 15 residues. Written as DNA, the CDR3 is TGTGCCAGCAGCCTACTAGCTGCAGGGGTCTCCGAGCAGTACTTC. Translation: CASSLLAAGVSEQYF. Together with reference TRBV7-3 and TRBJ2-7, the CDR3 gives the full variable domain: GAGVSQTPSNKVTEKGKYVELRCDPISGHTALYWYRQSLGQGPEFLIYFQGTGAADDSGLPNDRFFAVRPEGSVSTLKIQRTERGDSAVYLCASSLLAAGVSEQYFGPGTRLTVT.

V and J are TRBV6-5 and TRBJ1-2; TRBD1 might be the D (5 bases). The CDR3 sequence is 16 residues long. CDR1 MNHEY and CDR2 SVGAGI come from the germline V gene. With 0 bases removed from V and 8 bases from J, the gap between germline ends came to 19 bases. CDR3 coding DNA: TGTGCCAGCAGTTACTCGTCCGGGTCTACAGGCTCCGGCTACACCTTC. Residues: CASSYSSGSTGSGYTF.

The CDR3 DNA reads TGTGCCTGGGACAGGGGTAGTATTGGCAATCAGCCCCAGCATTTT. It encodes CAWDRGSIGNQPQHF. The rearrangement joins TRBV30 to TRBJ1-5; 8 bases align to TRBD1. This CDR3 has 15 residues. Germline values: CDR1 GTSNPN, CDR2 SVGIG (reference sequence). Losses at the gene ends were 5 bases for V and 2 bases for J; bases not matched to a gene: 8.

This clone showed up just a few times. CDR3 in DNA: TGTGCCAGCAGTCAAACAGGGCCGGATCAGCCCCAGCATTTT. Amino acids: CASSQTGPDQPQHF. The chain recombines TRBV6-5 with TRBJ1-5; TRBD1 might be the D (6 bases). Germline V gene lookup returns CDR1 MNHEY and CDR2 SVGAGI. V shed 5 bases and J shed 5 bases, with 13 bases lying between them. CDR3 size: 14 residues.

This clone was counted a few times. The gene calls are TRBV7-2 and TRBJ2-7; 10 bases fit TRBD1. The V gene end was trimmed by 5 bases and the J gene end by 4 bases; junction bases not matched to a gene: 8. CDR1 and CDR2 from the germline V gene are SGHTA and FQGNSA. The CDR3 runs 15 residues. The CDR3 region has the DNA TGTGCCAGCAGCAGTCGGGGACAGGGGTTTTACGAGCAGTACTTC. Amino acid sequence: CASSSRGQGFYEQYF.

The J gene is TRBJ1-2, the V gene TRBV6-5; 9 bases line up with TRBD1. After removal of 5 bases from V and 8 bases from J, the junction contained 9 bases not matched to a gene. Germline V gene lookup returns CDR1 MNHEY and CDR2 SVGAGI. CDR3 length equals 14 residues. The CDR3 region is CASSPTGGSGGYTF. As DNA, the CDR3 is TGTGCCAGCAGTCCTACAGGGGGCTCGGGCGGCTACACCTTC.

V and J are TRBV6-5 and TRBJ2-2; D gene uncertain. The germline V gene encodes CDR1 MNHEY and CDR2 SVGAGI. CDR3 length equals 13 residues. Trimming took off 2 bases at V and 6 bases at J, with 7 bases between the two ends. In DNA, the CDR3 is TGTGCCAGCAGTTACCAGGATCCCGGGGAGCTGTTTTTT. This translates into CASSYQDPGELFF.

This clone has more than one count but fewer than ten. The junction departs from germline at one end; a sequencing error may be responsible. The chain links TRBV5-4 to TRBJ2-3, with 10 bases lining up with TRBD2. This CDR3 is 17 amino acids long. The V gene's germline CDR1 is SGHNT and CDR2 YYREEE (reference sequence). CDR3 nucleotide sequence: TGCGCCAGCAGCGCTAGGATACTAGCGGGGACCACAGATACGCAGTATTTT. Its protein is CASSARILAGTTDTQYF.

With regard to this clone: The conserved closing phenylalanine or tryptophan is absent in this CDR3, likely reflecting a read error. The chain combines TRBV7-2 with TRBJ1-1, with D uncertain. The CDR3 has 11 residues. Trimming removed 7 bases from V and 3 bases from J, with 6 bases in between. Germline CDR1 reads SGHTA; CDR2 reads FQGNSA. CDR3 bases: TGTGCCAGCACCCTCGACACTGAAGCTTTCCTT. Translation gives CASTLDTEAFL.

With respect to this clone: The junction differs from germline at one of its ends, possibly a read error. V and J are TRBV7-2 and TRBJ2-7; TRBD2 aligns across 8 bases. The CDR3 consists of 15 residues. Looked up from germline, CDR1 is SGHTA and CDR2 is FQGNSA. The CDR3 sequence is CASSLVRTSSHEQYF. The CDR3 nucleotides are TGTGCCAGCAGCCTAGTACGGACTAGCTCCCACGAGCAGTACTTC.

Only a few counts were recorded for this clone. The genes are TRBV7-2 and TRBJ2-5; D ambiguous. The CDR3 loop spans 13 amino acids. Germline V CDR1 and CDR2: SGHTA, FQGNSA. Trimming stripped 4 bases from V and 4 bases from J, with 10 bases between. The CDR3 nucleotides read TGTGCCAGCAGCTCAAGGGCAAGAGAGACCCAGTACTTC. This encodes CASSSRARETQYF.

The chain recombines TRBV7-2 with TRBJ2-2, with D unclear. CDR3 length equals 14 residues. The ends were cut back, 4 bases at V and 5 bases at J, with 11 bases in the middle. Germline CDR1 is SGHTA and CDR2 is FQGNSA. CDR3 nucleotides: TGTGCCAGCAGCTCCGGCCGTTCGACCGGGGAGCTGTTTTTT. This codes for CASSSGRSTGELFF.

The rearrangement joins TRBV6-1 to TRBJ2-2; no definite D call. The germline CDR1 and CDR2 sequences are MNHNS and SASEGT. With 5 bases removed from V and 4 bases from J, the gap between germline ends came to 11 bases. The CDR3 runs 14 residues. The CDR3 nucleotides are TGTGCCAGCAGTCCTCGACACCCCACCGGGGAGCTGTTTTTT. The encoded protein is CASSPRHPTGELFF.

This clone was counted a few times. The chain joins TRBV14 to TRBJ2-7; 11 bases fit TRBD2. From germline, CDR1 is SGHDN and CDR2 FVKESK. The V segment lost 4 bases and the J segment 5 bases; nucleotides outside the gene matches: 7. This CDR3 comprises 15 residues. The chain's CDR3 is CASSPIAGGPDEQYF. DNA of the CDR3: TGTGCCAGCAGCCCCATAGCGGGAGGGCCCGACGAGCAGTACTTC.